This paragraph reports one T cell receptor (beta chain). Its antigen is undetermined. Every donor contributed roughly 10 milliliters of peripheral blood by blood draw. Through a sample-barcoded 5' primer and a J-beta primer mix, a second PCR was run for roughly 7 to 11 cycles. One entry per CDR3 protein results from TCRdb running MiXCR on the 5' RACE reads. This sample carries approximately 1,100,000 distinct CDR3 sequences, more than 35% of them seen once, and the ten largest clones take approximately 20%. Germline V gene data show CDR1 as LGHNA and CDR2 as YNFKEQ. This CDR3 has 16 amino acids. V gave up 2 bases and J gave up 0 bases, with 12 bases separating them. The data derive from a study of blood T cells in healthy people across ages. Broader study findings: A strong correlation between TCR beta diversity and naive T cell percentage was seen. PBMCs left unsorted prevented a conclusive naive versus antigen-experienced comparison. Versus aged donors, long-lived donors had higher diversity and more naive CD4+ cells.

This TCR was recovered from a woman aged 60-75 years in good health. Sequencing input: blood. V usage is TRBV4-2 and J usage is TRBJ2-3; D call uncertain. The chain's CDR3 is CASSQQIQGSTDTQYF. The CDR3 coding sequence is TGTGCCAGCAGCCAACAAATCCAAGGTAGCACAGATACGCAGTATTTT.